One sample yielded the 25 T cell receptor beta chains listed below, sequenced in a study of PD-L1 blockade in urothelial cancer. Assay: immunoSEQ multiplex PCR; the TCRdb copy retains only in-frame clones and omits some. The sample yields under 35,000 clones, 85% to 90% seen once. Sample: PBMCs, taken around atezolizumab (anti-PD-L1) treatment. These receptors originate from a man in his fifties with urothelial cancer.

This chain links TRBV28 with TRBJ1-5; 7 nucleotides align to TRBD1. The CDR3 length is 15 residues. CDR1 is MDHEN and CDR2 is SYDVKM in the germline V gene. V gave up 4 bases and J gave up 3 bases; unmatched junction bases: 6. CDR3 coding DNA: TGTGCCAGCAGTTCGTACAGGGGTTCCAATCAGCCCCAGCATTTT. It encodes CASSSYRGSNQPQHF.

The CDR3 DNA sequence: TGTGCCAGCAGTACTCGAAAGGACGGGGTTTATCTAGCGGGAGGGAGCTCCTACGAGCAGTACTTC. This sequence encodes CASSTRKDGVYLAGGSSYEQYF. The J gene is TRBJ2-7, the V gene TRBV27; the match to TRBD2 covers 12 bases. With 5 bases clipped from V and 0 bases from J, the junction kept 23 bases outside the gene matches. Germline V gene data show CDR1 as MNHEY and CDR2 as SMNVEV (reference sequence). The CDR3 has 22 residues.

V is TRBV28 and J is TRBJ1-5, with D hard to call. V was clipped by 5 bases and J by 5 bases, with 13 bases between them. CDR1 is MDHEN, CDR2 SYDVKM, per germline. This CDR3 has 14 residues. The CDR3 nucleotides are TGTGCCAGCAGTCTCCCAGACACTTATCAGCCCCAGCATTTT. This translates into CASSLPDTYQPQHF.

A few counts support this clone. The chain joins TRBV14 to TRBJ2-3; TRBD2 aligns across 7 bases. The CDR3 is 15 amino acids. J lost 3 bases, V lost 2 bases, and 5 bases had no gene match. Germline CDR1 is SGHDN and CDR2 is FVKESK. This CDR3 reads CASSQQGTKTDTQYF. The CDR3 DNA reads TGTGCCAGCAGCCAACAAGGGACTAAGACAGATACGCAGTATTTT.

This chain joins TRBV7-2 and TRBJ2-7; TRBD1 aligns across 9 bases. Trimming at V came to 8 bases and at J to 3 bases, leaving 17 bases not matched to a gene. Germline V gene data show CDR1 as SGHTA and CDR2 as FQGNSA. The CDR3 sequence is 17 residues long. The CDR3 DNA reads as TGTGCCAGCGCGACCCAGGCCGGGCCGGACAGGGGCTACGAGCAGTACTTC. Its translation: CASATQAGPDRGYEQYF.

This clone was counted a single time. The gene calls are TRBV18 and TRBJ1-5; 8 nucleotides line up with TRBD1. CDR3 length equals 17 residues. Trimming cost V 5 bases and J 0 bases; bases outside gene matches: 9. Germline V gene lookup returns CDR1 KGHSH and CDR2 LQKENI. The CDR3 spells CASSAGTGGNSNQPQHF. Here the CDR3 DNA reads TGTGCCAGCTCAGCCGGGACAGGTGGAAATAGCAATCAGCCCCAGCATTTT.

The chain is built from TRBV27 and TRBJ2-2, with 13 bases identical to TRBD2. V lost 3 bases to trimming and J lost 5 bases; unmatched junction nucleotides: 6. Germline V gene lookup returns CDR1 MNHEY and CDR2 SMNVEV (reference sequence). The CDR3 covers 17 residues. This CDR3 reads CASSLIRLAGGTGELFF. CDR3 bases: TGTGCCAGCAGTTTGATAAGACTAGCGGGAGGAACCGGGGAGCTGTTTTTT.

This chain uses TRBV30 with TRBJ2-2; tentative D call: TRBD1 (6 bases). Trimming took off 3 bases at V and 2 bases at J, with 10 bases between the two ends. This CDR3 is built from 14 residues. The germline gives CDR1 GTSNPN, CDR2 SVGIG (reference sequence). In nucleotides, the CDR3 is TGTGCCTGGAGGGACAGAAGTAACACCGGGGAGCTGTTTTTT. Translation: CAWRDRSNTGELFF. The whole variable domain, filled in from reference TRBV30 and TRBJ2-2, reads SQTIHQWPATLVQPVGSPLSLECTVEGTSNPNLYWYRQAAGRGLQLLFYSVGIGQISSEVPQNLSASRPQDRQFILSSKKLLLSDSGFYLCAWRDRSNTGELFFGEGSRLTVL.

J is TRBJ2-3 and V is TRBV7-9, with 11 bases that match TRBD1. Germline V CDR1 and CDR2: SEHNR, FQNEAQ (reference sequence). The CDR3 loop spans 17 amino acids. J lost 3 bases, V lost 3 bases, and 8 bases had no gene match. This CDR3 is CASSFSGTGGLTDTQYF. CDR3 nucleotides: TGTGCCAGCAGCTTCTCCGGGACAGGGGGGCTAACAGATACGCAGTATTTT. Full variable domain (remainder filled in from reference TRBV7-9 and TRBJ2-3): DTGVSQNPRHKITKRGQNVTFRCDPISEHNRLYWYRQTLGQGPEFLTYFQNEAQLEKSRLLSDRFSAERPKGSFSTLEIQRTEQGDSAMYLCASSFSGTGGLTDTQYFGPGTRLTVL.

The chain couples TRBV7-9 to TRBJ2-2; 10 nucleotides align to TRBD2. The V gene end was trimmed by 3 bases and the J gene end by 3 bases; junction bases not matched to a gene: 1. This CDR3 is built from 15 residues. Germline-derived CDR1 and CDR2 are SEHNR and FQNEAQ (reference sequence). CDR3 region: CASSFGTSDTGELFF. The CDR3 bases are TGTGCCAGCAGCTTCGGGACTAGCGACACCGGGGAGCTGTTTTTT. Drawing the rest from reference TRBV7-9 and TRBJ2-2, the complete variable domain is DTGVSQNPRHKITKRGQNVTFRCDPISEHNRLYWYRQTLGQGPEFLTYFQNEAQLEKSRLLSDRFSAERPKGSFSTLEIQRTEQGDSAMYLCASSFGTSDTGELFFGEGSRLTVL.

This clone was seen a few times. This sequence joins TRBV29-1 and TRBJ1-5; no firm D call. Germline V gene data show CDR1 as SQVTM and CDR2 as ANQGSEA. V was cut by 2 bases and J by 7 bases, with 12 bases left in between. This CDR3 has 13 amino acids. CDR3 region: CSVESASGQPQHF. The CDR3 nucleotides read TGCAGCGTTGAATCGGCTTCGGGGCAGCCCCAGCATTTT.

The chain recombines TRBV5-6 with TRBJ1-6; D unresolved. The CDR3 contains 14 residues. CDR1 SGHDT and CDR2 YYEEEE come from the germline V gene. V lost 1 base to trimming and J lost 6 bases, with 8 bases between them. In DNA form, the CDR3 reads TGTGCCAGCAGCTTGTCGGGTGGTAATTCACCCCTCCACTTT. This codes for CASSLSGGNSPLHF.

The chain joins TRBV6-5 to TRBJ2-1; the match to TRBD2 covers 7 bases. After removal of 6 bases from V and 5 bases from J, the junction contained 4 bases not matched to a gene. Germline CDR1 reads MNHEY; CDR2 reads SVGAGI. There are 13 residues in the CDR3. CDR3 residues: CASRNLADNEQFF. DNA for the CDR3: TGTGCCAGCAGGAACCTAGCGGACAATGAGCAGTTCTTC.

Worth noting for this clone: Compared with germline, one end of the junction differs, possibly owing to a read error. The chain recombines TRBV7-3 with TRBJ2-5; 9 bases line up with TRBD2. Per germline, CDR1 SGHTA and CDR2 FQGTGA. This CDR3 has 13 residues. The CDR3 spells CASSLEAGGPWDF. The CDR3, as DNA: TGTGCCAGCAGCTTAGAGGCGGGGGGGCCTTGGGACTTC.

The V gene is TRBV29-1, the J gene TRBJ1-5, with 10 bases lining up with TRBD1. The germline CDR1 and CDR2 sequences are SQVTM and ANQGSEA. The CDR3 is 14 residues long. The junction had 6 bases not matched to a gene; V was cut back by 5 bases and J by 5 bases. CDR3 coding DNA: TGCAGCGTTTTCACCGGGACAGGGGATCAGCCCCAGCATTTT. Translating gives CSVFTGTGDQPQHF.

This clone was picked up one time. The chain has TRBV5-1 and TRBJ2-2; 8 nucleotides line up with TRBD1. The CDR3 contains 13 residues. The germline CDR1 and CDR2 sequences are SGHRS and YFSETQ. Trimming took 4 bases from V and 6 from J; bases not matched to a gene: 2. CDR3 protein: CASSARGPGELFF. CDR3 DNA sequence: TGCGCCAGCAGCGCCAGGGGGCCCGGGGAGCTGTTTTTT.

This clone was seen once. The chain employs TRBV27 and TRBJ2-2; 10 bases are shared with TRBD2. V gave up 8 bases and J gave up 4 bases; unmatched junction bases: 4. Looked up from germline, CDR1 is MNHEY and CDR2 is SMNVEV (reference sequence). CDR3 length: 14 amino acids. The CDR3 DNA reads as TGTGCCAGCTCTAGCGGGAGCTTCACCGGGGAGCTGTTTTTT. This translates into CASSSGSFTGELFF.

J is TRBJ2-7 and V is TRBV9, with D maybe TRBD2 (6 bases). Germline loops: CDR1 SGDLS, CDR2 YYNGEE. V was clipped by 3 bases and J by 0 bases, with 16 bases between them. This CDR3 spans 16 amino acids. The CDR3 DNA follows: TGTGCCAGCAGCGCAAGAGTGGCGGGGAGCTCCTACGAGCAGTACTTC. Its translation is CASSARVAGSSYEQYF.

The chain employs TRBV2 and TRBJ2-1, with 9 bases matching TRBD1. The ends lost 8 bases at V and 0 bases at J; junction bases unmatched: 17. Germline CDR1 is SNHLY and CDR2 is FYNNEI. CDR3 length: 19 amino acids. The CDR3 protein is CASLNRGPGTGSSYNEQFF. The CDR3 DNA reads as TGTGCCAGCCTTAACAGGGGACCGGGGACAGGGAGCTCCTACAATGAGCAGTTCTTC. The entire variable domain, with the rest obtained from reference TRBV2 and TRBJ2-1, is as follows: EPEVTQTPSHQVTQMGQEVILRCVPISNHLYFYWYRQILGQKVEFLVSFYNNEISEKSEIFDDQFSVERPDGSNFTLKIRSTKLEDSAMYFCASLNRGPGTGSSYNEQFFGPGTRLTVL.

This rearrangement joins TRBV5-1 to TRBJ1-1; TRBD1 might be the D (5 bases). V dropped 4 bases and J dropped 0 bases, with 13 bases sitting between them. The CDR3 is 15 residues long. Germline CDR1 reads SGHRS; CDR2 reads YFSETQ. The CDR3: CASSQPQGMNTEAFF. CDR3 nucleotide sequence: TGCGCCAGCAGCCAACCCCAGGGTATGAACACTGAAGCTTTCTTT.

J is TRBJ1-3 and V is TRBV7-9; D unclear. V lost 1 base and J 0 bases, leaving 10 bases between the germline ends. The CDR3 spans 16 residues. The germline V gene encodes CDR1 SEHNR and CDR2 FQNEAQ (reference sequence). The CDR3 coding sequence is TGTGCCAGCAGCTTAGAATTGGCAGGCTCTGGAAACACCATATATTTT. It codes for CASSLELAGSGNTIYF.

Turning to this clone: The germline gene is not matched at one end of the junction; a read error may be the cause. The chain recombines TRBV12-5 with TRBJ2-7, with 16 bases aligning to TRBD2. Per germline, CDR1 LGHNT and CDR2 FRNRAP. CDR3 length: 15 amino acids. CDR3 DNA: TGTGCTAGTGGTCAAACCGGGACTAGCGGGGGGGCGCAAATCTTC. Translated: CASGQTGTSGGAQIF.

A remark on this clone: This specimen includes other DNA sequences encoding the same CDR3. This chain joins TRBV27 and TRBJ2-7, with 7 bases aligning to TRBD1. V shed 2 bases, J shed 2 bases, and the junction held 3 bases outside the gene matches. There are 14 residues in the CDR3. Germline V lookup: CDR1 MNHEY, CDR2 SMNVEV (reference sequence). CDR3 residues: CASSLGTVPYEQYF. The CDR3 DNA reads TGTGCCAGCAGTTTAGGGACAGTCCCCTACGAGCAGTACTTC.

There are a few counts of this clone. This chain uses TRBV7-9 with TRBJ2-7; maybe TRBD2 (5 bases). The germline V gene encodes CDR1 SEHNR and CDR2 FQNEAQ (reference sequence). V lost 5 bases and J lost 4, with 18 bases in between. CDR3 length: 15 amino acids. CDR3 sequence: CASSNLATLEYEQYF. The CDR3 DNA sequence: TGTGCCAGCAGCAATCTAGCTACTCTCGAGTACGAGCAGTACTTC.

The chain's CDR3 is CAWSSWTANTGELFF. The DNA for the CDR3 is TGTGCCTGGAGTTCGTGGACAGCGAACACCGGGGAGCTGTTTTTT. The V and J genes are TRBV30 and TRBJ2-2; tentatively, D is TRBD1 (6 bases). The V end was cut by 2 bases, the J end by 0 bases, with 10 bases between. In germline, CDR1 is GTSNPN, CDR2 SVGIG (reference sequence). The CDR3 loop spans 15 amino acids.